This TCR beta chain appears in the sequencing data of a study of T-cell memory formation after mild COVID-19. As for the study in general: The TCR clusters were mostly specific to one donor.

This clonotype was seen only a few times. Its antigen remains unknown. Study results and limitations: For contracting clones, CD4+ ones sat mainly in CM and EM, CD8+ in EMRA. Among clones contracting day 15 to 85, CD4/CD8 was balanced, whereas later expanders leaned CD4+.

Sample barcodes and UMIs were carried by the TCR alpha and TCR beta cDNA libraries that 5'RACE generated with constant-segment primers. TCRdb re-called the 5' RACE reads through MiXCR, storing one row per CDR3 protein. Seen here are approximately 440,000 distinct CDR3 sequences, around 19% observed once, and the top ten hold roughly 8.4%. With V trimmed by 4 bases and J by 7 bases, 12 bases remained unmatched. Germline V gene data show CDR1 as DFQATT and CDR2 as SNEGSKA (reference sequence). This CDR3 spans 14 amino acids. The origin of this receptor is an adult woman who had mild COVID-19 (a few samples of this study predate the infection). Cell type and time point are not known. Sequencing was carried out using PBMCs or a T cell subset sorted from them (not recorded which). The rearrangement joins TRBV20-1 to TRBJ1-2; 7 bases are shared with TRBD1. CDR3 sequence (DNA): TGCAGTGCTATAGTAGGGGGCGCGATACGTGGCTACACCTTC. Protein product: CSAIVGGAIRGYTF.